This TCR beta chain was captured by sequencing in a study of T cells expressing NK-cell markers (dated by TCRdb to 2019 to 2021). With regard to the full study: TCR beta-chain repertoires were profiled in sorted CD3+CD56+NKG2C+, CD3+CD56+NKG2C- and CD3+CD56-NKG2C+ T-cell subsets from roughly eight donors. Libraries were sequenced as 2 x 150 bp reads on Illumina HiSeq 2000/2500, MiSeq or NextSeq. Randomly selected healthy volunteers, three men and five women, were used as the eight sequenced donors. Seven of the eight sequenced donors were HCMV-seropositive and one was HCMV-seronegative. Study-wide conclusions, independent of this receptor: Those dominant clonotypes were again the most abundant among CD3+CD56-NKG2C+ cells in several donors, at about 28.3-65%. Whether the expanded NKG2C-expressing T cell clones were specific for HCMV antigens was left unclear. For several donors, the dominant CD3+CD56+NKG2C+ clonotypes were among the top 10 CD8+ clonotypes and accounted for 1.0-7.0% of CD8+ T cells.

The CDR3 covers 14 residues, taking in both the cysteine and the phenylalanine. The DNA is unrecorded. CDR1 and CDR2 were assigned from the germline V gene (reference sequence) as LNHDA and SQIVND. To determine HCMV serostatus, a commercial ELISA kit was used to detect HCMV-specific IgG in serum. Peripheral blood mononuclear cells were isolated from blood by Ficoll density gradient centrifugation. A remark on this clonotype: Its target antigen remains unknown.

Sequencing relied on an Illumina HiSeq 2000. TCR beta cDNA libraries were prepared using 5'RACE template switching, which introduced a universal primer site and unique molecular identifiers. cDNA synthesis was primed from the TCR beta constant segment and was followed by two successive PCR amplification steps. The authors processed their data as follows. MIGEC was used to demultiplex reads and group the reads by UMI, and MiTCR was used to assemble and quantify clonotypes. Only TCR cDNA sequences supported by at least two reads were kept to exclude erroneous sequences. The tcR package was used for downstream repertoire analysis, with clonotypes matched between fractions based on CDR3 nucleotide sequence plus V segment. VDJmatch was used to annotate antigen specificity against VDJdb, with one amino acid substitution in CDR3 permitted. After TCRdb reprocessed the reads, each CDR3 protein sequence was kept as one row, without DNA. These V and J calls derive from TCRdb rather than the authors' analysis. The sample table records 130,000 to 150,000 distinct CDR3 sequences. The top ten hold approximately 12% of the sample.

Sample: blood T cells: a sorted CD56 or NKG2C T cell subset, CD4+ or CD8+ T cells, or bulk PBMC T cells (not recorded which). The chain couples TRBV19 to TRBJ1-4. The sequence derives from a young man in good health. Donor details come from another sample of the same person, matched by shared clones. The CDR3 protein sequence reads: CASTSGGRNEKLFF.